Below, one T cell receptor (beta chain) is given with its context. The antigen remains undetermined. Produced via immunoSEQ multiplex PCR; TCRdb's table is partial and in-frame only. The sample contains approximately 100,000 clones, 85% of which appear only once. These data are taken from a study of T cell responses to AZD1222 COVID-19 vaccine. Germline lookup yields CDR1 KGHSH and CDR2 LQKENI. Germline trimming cut 4 bases from V and 4 bases from J; bases unmatched to any gene: 3. The CDR3 extends over 13 amino acids. The study's findings and limits: Vaccine-associated CD4 TCRs spanned spike, dominant at 160-218 and 743-854.

The chain employs TRBV18 and TRBJ2-5, with TRBD1 identical over 7 bases. The sample was peripheral blood, taken 28 days after the second AZD1222 dose. The sequence was collected from an adult who received the AZD1222 COVID-19 vaccine. The CDR3 DNA reads as TGTGCCAGCTCACTCGACAGGGTAGAGACCCAGTACTTC. Amino acid sequence: CASSLDRVETQYF.